Shown below are 7 T cell receptor beta chains from a single sample sequenced in a study of cytomegalovirus exposure and HLA in healthy donors. 60 Vbeta and 13 Jbeta primers were used in PCR. Using immunoSEQ multiplex PCR, the repertoire was profiled, and TCRdb retains in-frame clones only, with some absent. Here the sample spans around 150,000 clones, around three quarters being singletons. Specimen: PBMCs. These receptors all come from a middle-aged man in good health and CMV-seropositive.

This clone has a handful of counts. V and J are TRBV27 and TRBJ1-6, with D unresolved. This CDR3 is 18 amino acids long. Per germline, CDR1 MNHEY and CDR2 SMNVEV (reference sequence). The V end lost 4 bases, the J end lost 0 bases, and 16 bases lay between the germline ends. This CDR3 is CASSSIGIVSSYNSPLHF. CDR3 nucleotide sequence: TGTGCCAGCAGTTCAATCGGTATTGTGAGCTCCTATAATTCACCCCTCCACTTT.

This clone turned up a few times. Distinct nucleotide sequences in the sample also encode this CDR3. The chain links TRBV9 to TRBJ2-7; 10 positions match TRBD1. V lost 0 bases to trimming and J lost 3 bases; unmatched junction nucleotides: 3. The CDR3 spans 15 residues. Germline V gene lookup returns CDR1 SGDLS and CDR2 YYNGEE. CDR3 in DNA: TGTGCCAGCAGCGTAGCTGGGACAGGGGACTACGAGCAGTACTTC. It codes for CASSVAGTGDYEQYF.

This clone was picked up a small number of times. The chain carries TRBV14 and TRBJ1-1; D is unclear. This CDR3 spans 13 amino acids. CDR1 is SGHDN, CDR2 FVKESK, per germline. Trimming stripped 4 bases from V and 4 bases from J, with 10 bases between. CDR3 sequence reads: CASSLSISTEAFF. The CDR3 nucleotides read TGTGCCAGCAGCCTTTCAATCAGCACTGAAGCTTTCTTT.

The CDR3 reads CASSELSRETQYF. The CDR3 nucleotides are TGTGCCAGCAGTGAACTCTCCCGAGAGACCCAGTACTTC. V is TRBV2 and J is TRBJ2-5; no firm D call. Germline values: CDR1 SNHLY, CDR2 FYNNEI. This CDR3 comprises 13 residues. V lost 2 bases and J 4 bases, leaving 8 bases between the germline ends.

This chain connects TRBV7-6 to TRBJ2-6; D is ambiguous. Germline V CDR1 and CDR2: SGHVS, FNYEAQ. The CDR3 contains 16 residues. Trimming left V 4 bases short and J 1 base short, with 11 bases between. The CDR3 nucleotides read TGTGCCAGCAGCTCACCCCTCGGGTCTGGGGCCAACGTCCTGACTTTC. The encoded protein is CASSSPLGSGANVLTF.

The CDR3 here is CAPKGGSTNTGELFF. CDR3 in DNA: TGTGCCCCAAAGGGGGGGTCCACGAACACCGGGGAGCTGTTTTTT. V usage is TRBV19 and J usage is TRBJ2-2, with D perhaps TRBD2 (7 bases). CDR1 LNHDA and CDR2 SQIVND come from the germline V gene (reference sequence). Trimming left V 11 bases short and J 0 bases short, with 16 bases between. The CDR3 consists of 15 residues.

This clone was observed a single time. CDR3 residues: CASSPGLQETQYF. DNA of the CDR3: TGTGCCAGCAGCCCGGGACTCCAAGAGACCCAGTACTTC. The chain uses TRBV14 and TRBJ2-5, with D maybe TRBD2 (6 bases). Germline V CDR1 and CDR2: SGHDN, FVKESK. Trimming removed 4 bases at V and 1 base at J, with 7 bases between. CDR3 size: 13 residues.